This T cell receptor beta chain originates from a study of T cell clusters in autoimmune cytopenias. TRB was amplified by touch-down multiplex PCR, primer pools A and B combined. TCRdb re-called the multiplex PCR reads and shows each CDR3 protein once, DNA omitted. The table lists around 3,200 distinct CDR3 sequences, with around 28% in the top ten. TRB was amplified from roughly 250 ng of peripheral blood genomic DNA per sample. This CDR3 region has 14 residues. Germline V CDR1 and CDR2: GTSNPN, SVGIG (reference sequence). Specimen: peripheral blood. The receptor was derived from a human donor with an autoimmune cytopenia or autoimmune hepatitis (not recorded which). The chain joins TRBV30 to TRBJ1-1; with no DNA, the TCRdb D assignment of TRBD1 cannot be verified. CDR3 in amino acids: CAWRSWDREGEAFF.